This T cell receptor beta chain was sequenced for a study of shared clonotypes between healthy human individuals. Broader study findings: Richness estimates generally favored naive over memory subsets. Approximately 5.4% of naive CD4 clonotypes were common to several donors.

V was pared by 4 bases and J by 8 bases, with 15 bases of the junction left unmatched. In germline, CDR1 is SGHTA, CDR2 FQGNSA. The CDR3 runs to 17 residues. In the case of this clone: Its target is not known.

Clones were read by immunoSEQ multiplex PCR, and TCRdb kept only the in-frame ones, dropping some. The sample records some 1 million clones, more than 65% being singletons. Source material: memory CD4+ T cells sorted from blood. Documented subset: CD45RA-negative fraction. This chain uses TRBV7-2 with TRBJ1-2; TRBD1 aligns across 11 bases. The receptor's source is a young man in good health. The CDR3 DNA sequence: TGTGCCAGCAGCTCTAGGATTTATGGACAGGGGGCTAACGGCTACACCTTC. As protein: CASSSRIYGQGANGYTF.